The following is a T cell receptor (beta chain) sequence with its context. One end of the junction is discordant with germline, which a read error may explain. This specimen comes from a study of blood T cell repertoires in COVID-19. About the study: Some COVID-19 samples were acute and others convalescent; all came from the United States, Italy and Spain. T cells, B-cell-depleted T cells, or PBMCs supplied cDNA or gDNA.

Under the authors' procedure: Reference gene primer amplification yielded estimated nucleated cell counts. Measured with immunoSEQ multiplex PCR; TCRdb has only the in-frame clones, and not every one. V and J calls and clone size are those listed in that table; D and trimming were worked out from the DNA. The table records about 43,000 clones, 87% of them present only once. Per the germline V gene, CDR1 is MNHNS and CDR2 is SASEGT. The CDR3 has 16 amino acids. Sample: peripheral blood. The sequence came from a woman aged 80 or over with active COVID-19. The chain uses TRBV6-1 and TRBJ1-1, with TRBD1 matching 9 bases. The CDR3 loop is CASNEDRGARVPEAFF. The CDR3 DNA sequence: TGTGCCAGCAATGAAGACAGGGGGGCGAGGGTCCCTGAAGCTTTCTTT.